These T cell receptor beta chains were read from a single sample in a study of PD-1 blockade in classical Hodgkin lymphoma. Using immunoSEQ multiplex PCR, the repertoire was profiled, and TCRdb retains in-frame clones only, with some absent. The sample lists tens of thousands of clones, roughly 80% occurring once. The source was peripheral blood mononuclear cells (PBMCs), collected before the fourth cycle of nivolumab. The receptors stem from a human donor with classical Hodgkin lymphoma. CDR3s include the opening cysteine and the closing phenylalanine or tryptophan. D genes are given only for firm matches. Clone size appears in some rows only: once, few, many, or a class for an expanded clone.

v_call	d_call	j_call	clone_size	cdr3_length	cdr3_aa	cdr3_nt
TRBV30	NA	TRBJ2-7	few	14	CAWSVRVPEGEQYF	TGTGCCTGGAGTGTACGGGTACCCGAAGGGGAGCAGTACTTC
TRBV7-9	NA	TRBJ1-4	few	14	CASSLSRTNEKLFF	TGTGCCAGCAGCTTAAGTAGGACTAATGAAAAACTGTTTTTT
TRBV18	NA	TRBJ2-5	NA	12	CASSEERETQYF	TGTGCCAGCTCAGAGGAGAGGGAGACCCAGTACTTC
TRBV28	TRBD2	TRBJ2-3	NA	18	CASSTSLGLGSSTDTQYF	TGTGCCAGCAGTACCTCCTTGGGACTAGGCTCTAGCACAGATACGCAGTATTTT
TRBV7-3	NA	TRBJ2-7	NA	15	CASSPGGYSSYEQYF	TGTGCCAGCAGCCCAGGCGGCTACAGCTCCTACGAGCAGTACTTC
TRBV2	NA	TRBJ2-1	NA	15	CASSEDGFSYNEQFF	TGTGCCAGCAGTGAAGACGGATTTTCCTACAATGAGCAGTTCTTC
TRBV7-9	TRBD2	TRBJ2-7	NA	15	CASSPLAVSAYEQYF	TGTGCCAGCAGCCCACTAGCGGTGAGTGCCTACGAGCAGTACTTC
TRBV4-1	NA	TRBJ1-2	NA	16	CASSQVTGSAVRGYTF	TGCGCCAGCAGCCAAGTTACTGGATCGGCTGTCCGTGGCTACACCTTC
TRBV15	TRBD2	TRBJ2-5	once	16	CATSRDYGGRKVTQYF	TGTGCCACCAGCAGAGATTACGGCGGGAGGAAAGTGACCCAGTACTTC
TRBV27	NA	TRBJ1-2	once	13	CASGDVLNYGYTF	TGTGCCAGTGGGGACGTACTAAACTATGGCTACACCTTC